What follows are 18 T cell receptor beta chains derived from one specimen sequenced in a study of blood T cell repertoires in COVID-19. Here immunoSEQ multiplex PCR was the method, and the copy in TCRdb shows in-frame clones only, minus some. The sample comprises over 250,000 clones, about 89% of which are singletons, and approximately 2.2% rests with the top ten. The sequenced material came from peripheral blood. These receptors were taken from a middle-aged man with acute or convalescent COVID-19.

The CDR3 region has the DNA TGTGCCAGCAGCCCCACAGGATTTGCTAAAGGTTTAAACACCATATATTTT. As protein: CASSPTGFAKGLNTIYF. The V gene is TRBV5-6, the J gene TRBJ1-3, with TRBD1 as a possible D gene (5 bases). V lost 4 bases to trimming and J lost 6 bases, with 23 bases between them. Germline assignment: CDR1 SGHDT and CDR2 YYEEEE. CDR3 size: 17 residues. Looking up the rest from reference TRBV5-6 and TRBJ1-3 gives the full variable domain: DAGVTQSPTHLIKTRGQQVTLRCSPKSGHDTVSWYQQALGQGPQFIFQYYEEEERQRGNFPDRFSGHQFPNYSSELNVNALLLGDSALYLCASSPTGFAKGLNTIYFGEGSWLTVV.

This chain uses TRBV3-1 (or the pseudogene TRBV3-2) with TRBJ2-5, with 10 bases identical to TRBD1. CDR3 length equals 12 residues. The V segment lost 3 bases and the J segment 13 bases; nucleotides outside the gene matches: 5. Germline V lookup: CDR1 LGHDT, CDR2 YNNKEL (reference sequence). The CDR3 DNA is TGTGCCAGCAGCCAGGGGGACAGGGGCCGGTACTTC. It is translated as CASSQGDRGRYF.

This rearrangement joins TRBV3-1 (or the pseudogene TRBV3-2) to TRBJ1-6; D gene uncertain. The CDR3 spans 18 residues. CDR1 LGHDT and CDR2 YNNKEL come from the germline V gene (reference sequence). V was trimmed by 4 bases and J by 1 base, leaving 17 bases between them. Here the CDR3 reads CASSLRRPGGSYNSPLHF. The CDR3 bases are TGTGCCAGCAGCCTCCGAAGGCCGGGAGGATCCTATAATTCACCCCTCCACTTT.

This clone appeared once. The same CDR3 is also encoded by other DNA sequences in this sample. The chain carries TRBV30 and TRBJ1-5; D is perhaps TRBD1 (5 bases). V was clipped by 0 bases and J by 4 bases, with 10 bases between them. The CDR3 has 14 residues. Looked up from germline, CDR1 is GTSNPN and CDR2 is SVGIG (reference sequence). CDR3 sequence (DNA): TGTGCCTGGAGTGTACTGGGGGGGAATCAGCCCCAGCATTTT. This translates into CAWSVLGGNQPQHF. Looking up the rest from reference TRBV30 and TRBJ1-5 gives the full variable domain: SQTIHQWPATLVQPVGSPLSLECTVEGTSNPNLYWYRQAAGRGLQLLFYSVGIGQISSEVPQNLSASRPQDRQFILSSKKLLLSDSGFYLCAWSVLGGNQPQHFGDGTRLSIL.

This chain uses TRBV9 with TRBJ2-3; a possible D gene is TRBD1 (6 bases). Trimming left V 2 bases short and J 6 bases short, with 10 bases between. This CDR3 region has 13 residues. The V gene's germline CDR1 is SGDLS and CDR2 YYNGEE. CDR3 sequence (DNA): TGTGCCAGCAGCGTCAGGGGTGGGGATACGCAGTATTTT. Its protein product is CASSVRGGDTQYF.

This chain joins TRBV30 and TRBJ2-5, with D perhaps TRBD2 (6 bases). With 7 bases removed from V and 4 bases from J, the gap between germline ends came to 16 bases. Germline V CDR1 and CDR2: GTSNPN, SVGIG (reference sequence). The CDR3 totals 13 residues. CDR3 protein: CASTEGEGETQYF. The CDR3 bases are TGTGCCTCCACGGAGGGAGAGGGAGAGACCCAGTACTTC.

A single count supports this clone. V is TRBV12-3 or TRBV12-4 and J is TRBJ1-5; D may be TRBD1 (5 bases). The CDR3 has 13 amino acids. With 6 bases removed from V and 5 bases from J, the gap between germline ends came to 11 bases. In DNA form, the CDR3 reads TGTGCCAGCAGCAGACAGATTTATCAGCCCCAGCATTTT. This gives the protein CASSRQIYQPQHF.

The chain recombines TRBV7-2 with TRBJ2-4; D is perhaps TRBD1 (5 bases). Per germline, CDR1 SGHTA and CDR2 FQGNSA. V dropped 5 bases and J dropped 8 bases, with 16 bases sitting between them. The CDR3 totals 14 residues. CDR3 sequence reads: CASSAQGGEYIQYF. CDR3 nucleotides: TGTGCCAGCAGCGCTCAGGGCGGAGAGTACATTCAGTACTTC.

The chain is built from TRBV11-2 and TRBJ2-5; D might be TRBD1 (5 bases). CDR3 length: 15 residues. CDR1 and CDR2 (germline): SGHAT, FQNNGV. V lost 2 bases and J lost 9, with 19 bases in between. CDR3 sequence: CASSLWTPNQGAQYF. Here the CDR3 DNA reads TGTGCCAGCAGCTTATGGACACCCAACCAAGGGGCCCAGTACTTC. The whole variable domain, filled in from reference TRBV11-2 and TRBJ2-5, reads EAGVAQSPRYKIIEKRQSVAFWCNPISGHATLYWYQQILGQGPKLLIQFQNNGVVDDSQLPKDRFSAERLKGVDSTLKIQPAKLEDSAVYLCASSLWTPNQGAQYFGPGTRLLVL.

V and J are TRBV29-1 and TRBJ2-2; 7 bases agree with TRBD1. The germline V gene encodes CDR1 SQVTM and CDR2 ANQGSEA. The trim removed 8 bases at V and 6 bases at J, leaving 6 bases unmatched. This CDR3 is built from 12 residues. The chain's CDR3 is CSISQGSGELFF. CDR3 nucleotides: TGCAGCATATCACAGGGGTCCGGGGAGCTGTTTTTT.

This rearrangement joins TRBV27 to TRBJ1-6; tentatively, D is TRBD1 (6 bases). The ends were cut back, 3 bases at V and 14 bases at J, with 14 bases in the middle. This CDR3 contains 13 residues. Germline CDR1 is MNHEY and CDR2 is SMNVEV (reference sequence). The CDR3 is CASSFRTVQTLHF. The CDR3 DNA follows: TGTGCCAGCAGTTTCCGGACAGTTCAGACCCTCCACTTT.

The V call is TRBV30, the J call TRBJ2-1, with 10 bases matching TRBD2. The trim removed 5 bases at V and 4 bases at J, leaving 8 bases unmatched. Germline assignment: CDR1 GTSNPN and CDR2 SVGIG (reference sequence). The CDR3 totals 15 residues. CDR3 nucleotides: TGTGCCTGGCTTCCAGCGGGGGGGCGTTACAATGAGCAGTTCTTC. It is translated as CAWLPAGGRYNEQFF.

This chain links TRBV19 with TRBJ1-4; unclear D gene. Trimming took 4 bases from V and 3 from J, leaving 12 bases between them. The CDR3 spans 15 residues. From germline, CDR1 is LNHDA and CDR2 SQIVND (reference sequence). Written as DNA, the CDR3 is TGTGCCAGTAGTAACGGCGGGAGGGCTAATGAAAAACTGTTTTTT. It translates to CASSNGGRANEKLFF.

The gene calls are TRBV6-6 and TRBJ2-5; the D gene is possibly TRBD2 (6 bases). The CDR3 extends over 14 amino acids. From germline, CDR1 is MNHNY and CDR2 SVGAGI (reference sequence). V dropped 1 base and J dropped 2 bases, with 8 bases sitting between them. The CDR3 protein is CASSYYRGQETQYF. The CDR3 DNA sequence: TGTGCCAGCAGTTACTATCGGGGGCAAGAGACCCAGTACTTC.

The V gene is TRBV4-2, the J gene TRBJ2-1; TRBD2 matches 10 bases. Germline assignment: CDR1 LGHNA and CDR2 YNFKEQ. This CDR3 spans 18 amino acids. V shed 4 bases, J shed 3 bases, and the junction held 12 bases outside the gene matches. The chain's CDR3 is CASSREDSGGNFYNEQFF. CDR3 in DNA: TGTGCCAGCAGCCGGGAAGATAGCGGGGGGAACTTCTACAATGAGCAGTTCTTC.

V usage is TRBV30 and J usage is TRBJ1-6, with a tentative D call TRBD1 (6 bases). The CDR3 length is 13 residues. Looked up from germline, CDR1 is GTSNPN and CDR2 is SVGIG (reference sequence). The V end was cut by 1 base, the J end by 9 bases, with 10 bases between. The CDR3 loop is CAWSGDMASPLHF. In nucleotides, the CDR3 is TGTGCCTGGAGTGGGGACATGGCTTCACCCCTCCACTTT.

About this clone itself: The same CDR3 also results from other DNA sequences found in this sample. In DNA form, the CDR3 reads TGTGCCAGCAGTTACAGACAGGGCTACGAGCAGTACTTC. It codes for CASSYRQGYEQYF. The V gene is TRBV6-5, the J gene TRBJ2-7, with 7 bases that match TRBD1. From germline, CDR1 is MNHEY and CDR2 SVGAGI. J gave up 3 bases and V 2 bases, and 1 base lay outside the gene matches. The CDR3 sequence is 13 residues long.

The J gene is TRBJ2-5, the V gene TRBV10-2, with D possibly TRBD2 on 6 matching bases. CDR1 is WSHSY and CDR2 is SAAADI in the germline V gene. Trimming stripped 6 bases from V and 4 bases from J, with 9 bases between. The CDR3 extends over 12 amino acids. CDR3 residues: CASSRDLETQYF. DNA for the CDR3: TGCGCCAGCAGCCGGGACTTAGAGACCCAGTACTTC.